This TCR beta chain was profiled in a study of post-analysis software for immune sequencing data. Overall study results and limits: Multiple sclerosis patients showed significantly lower normalized Chao1 diversity than controls did. With TRBV5-6, TRBV5-1 and TRBV20-1 included, about 5 TRBV segments were more frequent in patients than in controls.

V shed 4 bases and J shed 5 bases, with 10 bases lying between them. The CDR3 is 13 residues long. CDR1 and CDR2 (germline): SGHRS, YFSETQ. cDNA libraries for TCR beta contained unique molecular identifiers. TCRdb reprocessed the PCR reads with MiXCR, giving one entry per CDR3 protein. Of 450,000 or so distinct CDR3 sequences in the sample, under 55% were seen once. Remarks on this clonotype: Its antigen is currently unknown.

The clonotype originates from a girl aged 10-17 years with multiple sclerosis. The sample consisted of blood. The genes are TRBV5-1 and TRBJ2-1, with D unresolved. The CDR3 region is CASSRTFDNEQFF. The DNA for the CDR3 is TGCGCCAGCAGCCGCACGTTTGACAATGAGCAGTTCTTC.